The subject of this entry is one T cell receptor beta chain. Its antigen is still unknown. The repertoire was sequenced with immunoSEQ multiplex PCR; TCRdb's copy has only in-frame clones and lacks some. In the table there are 50,000 to 70,000 clones, under 95% of which are singletons. CDR3 length: 13 amino acids. Per the germline V gene, CDR1 is SGHRS and CDR2 is YFSETQ. The V end was cut by 5 bases, the J end by 5 bases, with 11 bases between. These data are taken from a study of CD4 T cells in relation to SARS-CoV-2 and coronaviruses. Looking at the study overall: Patient ages ranged from about 20 to 80, median 38. Whole-study results and caveats: In around 67% of donors, memory CD4+ clonotypes crossrecognized SARS-CoV-2 and at least one common cold coronavirus spike.

This TCR came from an adult with COVID-19. Sequenced material: naive CD4+ T cells from PBMCs. Stated subset: naive CD4+ T cells isolated by negative enrichment. The chain combines TRBV5-1 with TRBJ2-1; D is possibly TRBD2 (6 bases). In DNA, the CDR3 is TGCGCCAGCAGGGACGGGAGCAACAATGAGCAGTTCTTC. It specifies CASRDGSNNEQFF.